The 2 T cell receptor beta chains below were found in one sample sequenced in a study of graft-versus-host responses after intestinal transplantation. Measured with immunoSEQ multiplex PCR; TCRdb has only the in-frame clones, and not every one. The table records 100,000 or so clones, roughly 91% of them present only once. Their antigen targets remain unknown. The sample in question was unstimulated CD8+ T cells sorted from spleen or lymph node cells, obtained before intestinal transplant. These receptor sequences come from a human donor who received an intestinal transplant.

The chain carries TRBV2 and TRBJ1-4; maybe TRBD1 (5 bases). Per germline, CDR1 SNHLY and CDR2 FYNNEI. Trimming stripped 6 bases from V and 6 bases from J, with 14 bases between. The CDR3 runs to 14 residues. The CDR3 coding sequence is TGTGCCAGCAGGGGAGGAGGGGCGGATGAAAAACTGTTTTTT. Protein sequence: CASRGGGADEKLFF.

As for this clone: Other nucleotide sequences in the sample specify the same CDR3. V usage is TRBV19 and J usage is TRBJ1-2; 7 nucleotides agree with TRBD1. This CDR3 contains 14 residues. CDR1 is LNHDA and CDR2 is SQIVND in the germline V gene (reference sequence). The V segment lost 9 bases and the J segment 5 bases; nucleotides outside the gene matches: 12. The CDR3: CASLRTGEGYGYTF. CDR3 in DNA: TGTGCCAGCCTGAGGACAGGAGAAGGGTATGGCTACACCTTC.